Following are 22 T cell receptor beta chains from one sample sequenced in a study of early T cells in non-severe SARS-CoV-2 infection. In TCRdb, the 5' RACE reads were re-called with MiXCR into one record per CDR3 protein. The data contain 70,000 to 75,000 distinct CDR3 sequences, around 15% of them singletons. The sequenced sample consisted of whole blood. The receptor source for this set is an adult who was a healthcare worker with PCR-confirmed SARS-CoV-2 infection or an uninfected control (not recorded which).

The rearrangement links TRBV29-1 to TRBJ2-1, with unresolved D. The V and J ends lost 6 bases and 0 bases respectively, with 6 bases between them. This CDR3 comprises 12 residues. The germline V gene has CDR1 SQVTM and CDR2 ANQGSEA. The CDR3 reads CSVASSYNEQFF. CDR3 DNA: TGCAGCGTCGCCAGCTCCTACAATGAGCAGTTCTTC.

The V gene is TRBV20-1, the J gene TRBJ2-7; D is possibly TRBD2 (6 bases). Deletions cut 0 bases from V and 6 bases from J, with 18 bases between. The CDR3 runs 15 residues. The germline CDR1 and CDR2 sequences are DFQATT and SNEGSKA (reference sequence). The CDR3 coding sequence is TGCAGTGCTAGAGATCGACTAGGGGCGGCCCTCGAGCAGTACTTC. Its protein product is CSARDRLGAALEQYF.

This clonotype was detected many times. The CDR3: CASSLADQPQHF. Written as DNA, the CDR3 is TGTGCCAGCAGTTTGGCAGATCAGCCCCAGCATTTT. This rearrangement joins TRBV6-6 to TRBJ1-5; D is uncertain. The ends were cut back, 4 bases at V and 5 bases at J, with 6 bases in the middle. This CDR3 spans 12 amino acids. Germline values: CDR1 MNHNY, CDR2 SVGAGI (reference sequence).

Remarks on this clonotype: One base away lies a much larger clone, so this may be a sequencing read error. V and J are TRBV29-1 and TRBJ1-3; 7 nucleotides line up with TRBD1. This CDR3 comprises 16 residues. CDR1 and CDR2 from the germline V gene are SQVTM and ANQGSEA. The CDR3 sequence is CSVESFGTASGNTINF. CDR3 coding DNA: TGCAGCGTTGAGTCCTTCGGGACAGCCTCTGGAAACACCATAAATTTT.

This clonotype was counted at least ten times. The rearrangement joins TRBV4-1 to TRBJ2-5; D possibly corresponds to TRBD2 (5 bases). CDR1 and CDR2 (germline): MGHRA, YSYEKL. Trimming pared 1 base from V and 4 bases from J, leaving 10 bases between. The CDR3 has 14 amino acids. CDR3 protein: CASSQAGRGETQYF. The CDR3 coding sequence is TGCGCCAGCAGCCAAGCAGGACGGGGAGAGACCCAGTACTTC.

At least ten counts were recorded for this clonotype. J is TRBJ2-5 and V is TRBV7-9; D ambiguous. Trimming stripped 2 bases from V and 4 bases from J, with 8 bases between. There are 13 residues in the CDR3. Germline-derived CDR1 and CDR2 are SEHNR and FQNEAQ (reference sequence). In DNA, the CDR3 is TGTGCCAGCAGCTTAAGTCGCGGAGAGACCCAGTACTTC. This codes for CASSLSRGETQYF.

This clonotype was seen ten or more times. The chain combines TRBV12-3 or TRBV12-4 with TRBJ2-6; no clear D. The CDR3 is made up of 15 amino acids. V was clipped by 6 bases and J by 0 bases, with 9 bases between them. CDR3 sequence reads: CASSPSSSGANVLTF. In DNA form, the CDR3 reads TGTGCCAGCAGCCCGAGCTCCTCTGGGGCCAACGTCCTGACTTTC.

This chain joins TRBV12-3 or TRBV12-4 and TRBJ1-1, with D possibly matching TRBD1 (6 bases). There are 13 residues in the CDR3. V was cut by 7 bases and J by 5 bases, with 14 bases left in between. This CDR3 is CASITGTWTEAFF. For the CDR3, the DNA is TGTGCCAGCATCACAGGGACGTGGACTGAAGCTTTCTTT.

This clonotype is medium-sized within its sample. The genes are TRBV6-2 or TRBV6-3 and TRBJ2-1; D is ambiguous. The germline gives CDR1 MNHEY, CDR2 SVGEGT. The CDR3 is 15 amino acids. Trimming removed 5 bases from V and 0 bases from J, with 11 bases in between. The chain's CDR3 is CASSPDGSSYNEQFF. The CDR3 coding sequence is TGTGCCAGCAGTCCTGACGGAAGCTCCTACAATGAGCAGTTCTTC.

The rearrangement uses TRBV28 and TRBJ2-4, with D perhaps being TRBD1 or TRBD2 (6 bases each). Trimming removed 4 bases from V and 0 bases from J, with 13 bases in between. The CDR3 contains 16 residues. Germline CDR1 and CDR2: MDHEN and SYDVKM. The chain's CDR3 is CASSYRGALAKNIQYF. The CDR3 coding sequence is TGTGCCAGCAGTTATAGGGGGGCACTAGCCAAAAACATTCAGTACTTC.

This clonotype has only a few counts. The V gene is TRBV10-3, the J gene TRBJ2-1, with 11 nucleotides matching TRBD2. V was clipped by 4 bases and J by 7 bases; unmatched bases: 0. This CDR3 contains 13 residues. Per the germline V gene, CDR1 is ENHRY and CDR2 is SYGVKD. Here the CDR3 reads CAISGTSGNEQFF. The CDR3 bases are TGTGCCATCAGTGGGACTAGCGGGAATGAGCAGTTCTTC.

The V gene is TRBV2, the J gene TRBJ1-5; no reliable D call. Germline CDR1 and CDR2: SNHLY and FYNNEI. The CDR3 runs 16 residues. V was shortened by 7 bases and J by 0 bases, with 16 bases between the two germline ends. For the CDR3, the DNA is TGTGCCAGCACAATGGACCGTCGGGGTAGCAATCAGCCCCAGCATTTT. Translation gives CASTMDRRGSNQPQHF.

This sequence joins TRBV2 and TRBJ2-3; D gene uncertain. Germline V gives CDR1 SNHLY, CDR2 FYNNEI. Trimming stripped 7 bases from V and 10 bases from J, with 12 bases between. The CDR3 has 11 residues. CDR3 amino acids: CASMREYAQYF. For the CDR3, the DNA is TGTGCCAGCATGAGAGAATATGCGCAGTATTTT.

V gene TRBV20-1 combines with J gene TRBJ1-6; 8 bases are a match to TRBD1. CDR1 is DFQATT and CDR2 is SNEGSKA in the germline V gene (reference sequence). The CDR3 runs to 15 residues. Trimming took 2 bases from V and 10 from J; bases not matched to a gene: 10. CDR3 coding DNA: TGCAGTGCTAGATCCGGCACAGGGGGTTGGTCACCCCTCCACTTT. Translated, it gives CSARSGTGGWSPLHF.

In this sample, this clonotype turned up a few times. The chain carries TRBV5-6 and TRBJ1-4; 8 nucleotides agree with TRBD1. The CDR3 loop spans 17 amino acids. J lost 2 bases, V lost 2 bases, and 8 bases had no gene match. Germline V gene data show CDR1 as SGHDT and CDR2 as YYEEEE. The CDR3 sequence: CASSFYPGGRTNEKLFF. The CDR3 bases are TGTGCCAGCAGCTTCTACCCAGGGGGCCGTACTAATGAAAAACTGTTTTTT.

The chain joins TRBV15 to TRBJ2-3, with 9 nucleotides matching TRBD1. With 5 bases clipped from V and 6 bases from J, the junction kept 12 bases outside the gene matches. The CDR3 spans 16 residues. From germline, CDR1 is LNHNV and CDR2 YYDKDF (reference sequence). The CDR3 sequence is CATSPEGRQGVDTQYF. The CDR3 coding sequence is TGTGCCACCAGCCCCGAAGGGCGACAGGGGGTCGATACGCAGTATTTT. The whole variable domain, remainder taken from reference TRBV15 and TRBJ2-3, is DAMVIQNPRYQVTQFGKPVTLSCSQTLNHNVMYWYQQKSSQAPKLLFHYYDKDFNNEADTPDNFQSRRPNTSFCFLDIRSPGLGDTAMYLCATSPEGRQGVDTQYFGPGTRLTVL.

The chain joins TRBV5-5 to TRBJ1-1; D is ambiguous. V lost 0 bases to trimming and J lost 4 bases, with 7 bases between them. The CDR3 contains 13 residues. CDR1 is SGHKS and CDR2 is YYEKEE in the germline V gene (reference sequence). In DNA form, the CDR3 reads TGTGCCAGCAGCTTGGTCGAGGGCACTGAAGCTTTCTTT. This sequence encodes CASSLVEGTEAFF.

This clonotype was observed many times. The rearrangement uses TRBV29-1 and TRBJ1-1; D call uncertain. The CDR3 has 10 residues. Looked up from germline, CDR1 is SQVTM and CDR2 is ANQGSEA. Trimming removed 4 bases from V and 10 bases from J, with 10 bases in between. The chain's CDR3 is CSVVSPPAFF. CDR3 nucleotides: TGCAGCGTTGTGAGTCCCCCAGCTTTCTTT.

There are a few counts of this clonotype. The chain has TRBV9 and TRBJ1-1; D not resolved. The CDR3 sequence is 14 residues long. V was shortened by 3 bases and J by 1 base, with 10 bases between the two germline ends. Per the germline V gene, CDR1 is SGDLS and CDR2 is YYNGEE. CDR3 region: CASSGFQKNTEAFF. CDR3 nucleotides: TGTGCCAGCAGCGGATTTCAGAAGAACACTGAAGCTTTCTTT.

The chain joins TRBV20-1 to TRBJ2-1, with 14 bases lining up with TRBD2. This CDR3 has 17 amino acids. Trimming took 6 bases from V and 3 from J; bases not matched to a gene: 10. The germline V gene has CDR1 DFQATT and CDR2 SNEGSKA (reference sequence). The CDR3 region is CSASGTSGGLFYNEQFF. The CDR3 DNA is TGCAGTGCATCCGGGACTAGCGGGGGTCTTTTCTACAATGAGCAGTTCTTC.

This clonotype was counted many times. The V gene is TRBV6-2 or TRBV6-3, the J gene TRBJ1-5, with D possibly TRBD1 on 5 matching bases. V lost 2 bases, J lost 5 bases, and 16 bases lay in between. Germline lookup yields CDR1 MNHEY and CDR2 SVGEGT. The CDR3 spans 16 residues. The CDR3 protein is CASSYAFRDGYQPQHF. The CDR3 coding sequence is TGTGCCAGCAGTTACGCTTTCCGGGACGGTTATCAGCCCCAGCATTTT.

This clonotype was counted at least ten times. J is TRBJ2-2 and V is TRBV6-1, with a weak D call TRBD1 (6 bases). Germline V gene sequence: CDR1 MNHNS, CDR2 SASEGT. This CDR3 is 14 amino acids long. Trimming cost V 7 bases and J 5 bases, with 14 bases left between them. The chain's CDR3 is CASTTGHLTGELFF. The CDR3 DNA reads TGTGCCAGCACAACGGGACACCTTACCGGGGAGCTGTTTTTT.